One and the same sample provided the 28 T cell receptor beta chains below, sequenced in a study of CD8+ T cells in alopecia areata. It was cDNA, reverse transcribed from extracted RNA, that served as the sequencing template. Using immunoSEQ multiplex PCR, the repertoire was profiled, and TCRdb retains in-frame clones only, with some absent. The profile covers around 110,000 clones, none occurring a single time. Material: lesional skin. The source is a C3H/HeJ mouse with alopecia areata. This strain has MHC haplotype H2-k.

Regarding this clone: These gene names are mouse names. The read falls 4 residues short of the CDR3 end, and the missing part is taken from the germline J gene. This chain links TRBV13-3 with TRBJ1-1, with 7 bases that match TRBD1. After removal of 10 bases from V and 1 base from J, the junction contained 7 bases not matched to a gene. Germline CDR1 and CDR2: NNHDY and SYVADS. The CDR3 runs 13 residues. The CDR3 bases that were read are TGTGCCGCCTTCCCAGGGGGAAACACA. Residues: CAAFPGGNT. The full CDR3 is CAAFPGGNTEVFF.

This clone was counted only a few times. Gene names denote mouse genes. The CDR3 end lies 4 residues beyond the end of the read and is filled in from the germline J gene. The J gene is TRBJ2-3, the V gene TRBV13-3; D uncertain. With 1 base removed from V and 0 bases from J, the gap between germline ends came to 9 bases. Germline assignment: CDR1 NNHDY and CDR2 SYVADS. The CDR3 runs to 15 residues. Incomplete CDR3 DNA: TGTGCCAGCAGTGATCTCCCAACTAGTGCAGAA. Its translation is CASSDLPTSAE. The CDR3, in full, reads CASSDLPTSAETLYF.

Points on this clone: Gene names follow the mouse nomenclature. The CDR3 bases that were read are TGTGCCAGCAGTGAGGAGGCTGGGGGTACTAGTCAAAAC. As protein: CASSEEAGGTSQN. In full, the CDR3 is CASSEEAGGTSQNTLYF. The chain combines TRBV13-3 with TRBJ2-4, with 7 positions matching TRBD2. Read data end 4 residues before the CDR3 end; the end is taken from the germline J gene. Trimming cost V 2 bases and J 0 bases; bases outside gene matches: 9. CDR1 is NNHDY and CDR2 is SYVADS in the germline V gene. The CDR3 loop spans 17 amino acids.

As concerns this clone: The germline and genes are mouse ones. The sequence runs out 4 residues before the end of the CDR3; the remainder is reconstructed from the germline J gene. This chain uses TRBV19 with TRBJ1-4; no firm D call. CDR1 is FNHDT, CDR2 SITEND, per germline (reference sequence). The CDR3 loop spans 14 amino acids. Deletions cut 2 bases from V and 2 bases from J, with 7 bases between. The part of the CDR3 DNA that was read is TGTGCCAGCAGTATCTCCAGATCCAACGAA. Its translation is CASSISRSNE. In full, the CDR3 is CASSISRSNERLFF.

Points on this clone: Genes here carry mouse names. The read stops 4 residues short of the end of the CDR3; the missing end is completed from the germline J gene. The chain has TRBV13-3 and TRBJ1-2; the D gene is possibly TRBD1 (6 bases). V lost 0 bases and J 4 bases, leaving 10 bases between the germline ends. CDR3 size: 14 residues. The germline gives CDR1 NNHDY, CDR2 SYVADS. The CDR3 DNA, read in part, is TGTGCCAGCAGTGATGGCAGGGGTAGCTCC. Translating it yields CASSDGRGSS. The entire CDR3 protein is CASSDGRGSSDYTF.

The sample holds a few counts of this clone. The protein recorded in TCRdb does not match the translated DNA at residue 11; the protein presented here comes from translating the DNA. Gene and germline names: mouse. The CDR3 end lies 3 residues beyond the end of the read and is filled in from the germline J gene. The rearrangement joins TRBV17 to TRBJ1-6, with 10 bases fitting TRBD1. TRBJ1-6 is classed as an ORF, of uncertain function. Germline values: CDR1 MNHDT, CDR2 YYDKIL. CDR3 length: 14 amino acids. Germline trimming cut 3 bases from V and 7 bases from J; bases unmatched to any gene: 0. This CDR3 is CASSRTGGNSPLYF. The sequenced CDR3 bases are TGTGCTAGCAGTAGGACAGGGGGCAATTCGCCC.

This clone was seen many times. Gene and germline names: mouse. The read comes to an end 4 residues before the CDR3 does, leaving the germline J gene to fill in the end. The chain is built from TRBV13-3 and TRBJ2-7; TRBD1 is a possible D gene (5 bases). Between the trimmed V and J ends, which lost 6 bases and 0 bases, there was a span of 13 bases. Germline CDR1 reads NNHDY; CDR2 reads SYVADS. The CDR3 loop spans 14 amino acids. The CDR3 loop reads CASKTETSSYEQYF. The covered CDR3 bases are TGTGCCAGCAAGACAGAGACCAGCTCCTAT.

Concerning this clone: Gene names are mouse gene names. Read coverage stops 4 residues before the CDR3 terminus; the germline J gene supplies the remainder. The chain has TRBV19 and TRBJ2-1, with D maybe TRBD2 (5 bases). Germline V lookup: CDR1 FNHDT, CDR2 SITEND (reference sequence). This CDR3 contains 14 residues. V was shortened by 2 bases and J by 3 bases, with 9 bases between the two germline ends. CDR3 DNA (partial): TGTGCCAGCAGTATGTCTGGGTCCTATGCT. Translating gives CASSMSGSYA. The full CDR3 protein is CASSMSGSYAEQFF.

Turning to this clone: The genes and germline here are from mouse. The CDR3 goes on 4 residues after the read ends, and that part is filled in from the germline J gene. The chain is built from TRBV19 and TRBJ1-4; D not resolved. This CDR3 region has 15 residues. Between the trimmed V and J ends, which lost 0 bases and 0 bases, there was a span of 6 bases. The germline gives CDR1 FNHDT, CDR2 SITEND (reference sequence). The DNA read from the CDR3 is TGTGCCAGCAGTATAGCTCCAGTTTCCAACGAA. Amino acids: CASSIAPVSNE. From start to end, the CDR3 is CASSIAPVSNERLFF.

On this clone itself: Each gene name is a mouse one. The sequence runs out 4 residues before the end of the CDR3; the remainder is reconstructed from the germline J gene. The chain has TRBV19 and TRBJ1-2; no clear D. Trimming removed 4 bases from V and 1 base from J, with 8 bases in between. The germline V gene encodes CDR1 FNHDT and CDR2 SITEND (reference sequence). This CDR3 is built from 13 residues. Incomplete CDR3 DNA: TGTGCCAGCAGTGAGAACATAAACTCC. Translation gives CASSENINS. The CDR3 in its entirety is CASSENINSDYTF.

In this sample, this clone turned up a few times. Gene labels here are mouse ones. The read terminates 4 residues ahead of where the CDR3 ends, so the germline J gene completes it. The chain links TRBV19 to TRBJ2-2, with 7 bases fitting TRBD1. The CDR3 sequence is 12 residues long. Germline V gene data show CDR1 as FNHDT and CDR2 as SITEND (reference sequence). Incomplete CDR3 DNA: TGTGCCAGCAGTCAGGGACAGGGG. Its protein is CASSQGQG. The whole CDR3 protein is CASSQGQGQLYF. Complete variable domain (other parts from reference TRBV19 and TRBJ2-2): GGIITQTPKFLIGQEGQKLTLKCQQNFNHDTMYWYRQDSGKGLRLIYYSITENDLQKGDLSEGYDASREKKSSFSLTVTSAQKNEMAVFLCASSQGQGQLYFGEGSKLTVL.

Turning to this clone: Gene names refer to mouse genes. CDR3 amino acids: CASMTIPNTEVFF. CDR3 DNA (partial): TGTGCCAGCATGACAATCCCAAACACA. The chain couples TRBV13-3 to TRBJ1-1; no firm D call. The read falls 4 residues short of the CDR3 end, and the missing part is taken from the germline J gene. Germline V lookup: CDR1 NNHDY, CDR2 SYVADS. The CDR3 has 13 amino acids. V lost 6 bases and J 0 bases, leaving 9 bases between the germline ends.

The sample holds many counts of this clone. The germline and genes are mouse ones. Sequencing ends 4 residues short of the CDR3 end; the germline J gene provides the rest. The rearrangement joins TRBV13-3 to TRBJ2-5; 8 nucleotides match TRBD1. Trimming cost V 3 bases and J 0 bases; bases outside gene matches: 3. The CDR3 covers 15 residues. Germline V gives CDR1 NNHDY, CDR2 SYVADS. The CDR3: CASSVRGLNQDTQYF. The DNA read from the CDR3 is TGTGCCAGCAGTGTCAGGGGGCTTAACCAAGAC.

Details on this clone: Mouse gene names apply. With the read ending 4 residues before the CDR3 end, the germline J gene is used to fill in that end. This chain connects TRBV13-3 to TRBJ2-2; D remains unclear. Trimming shortened V by 7 bases and J by 3 bases, and 7 bases separated the two germline ends. Looked up from germline, CDR1 is NNHDY and CDR2 is SYVADS. The CDR3 has 12 amino acids. The covered CDR3 bases are TGTGCCAGCGCTAGGGACACCGGG. Its protein product is CASARDTG. The CDR3 reads in full as CASARDTGQLYF. Looking up the rest from reference TRBV13-3 and TRBJ2-2 gives the full variable domain: EAAVTQSPRSKVAVTGGKVTLSCHQTNNHDYMYWYRQDTGHGLRLIHYSYVADSTEKGDIPDGYKASRPSQENFSLILELASLSQTAVYFCASARDTGQLYFGEGSKLTVL.

A few counts support this clone. Genes and germline are mouse. From the germline J gene comes the end of the CDR3, since the read stops 4 residues before it. This chain links TRBV1 with TRBJ2-3; TRBD1 might be the D (5 bases). CDR1 is NSQYPW and CDR2 is LRSPGD in the germline V gene (reference sequence). Trimming removed 2 bases from V and 0 bases from J, with 12 bases in between. This CDR3 region has 16 residues. The CDR3 spells CTCSATQGSSAETLYF. The CDR3 DNA, read in part, is TGCACCTGCAGTGCAACGCAGGGATCTAGTGCAGAA.

Only a few counts were recorded for this clone. Genes and germline come from the mouse. Coverage ceases 4 residues before the CDR3 finishes, and the germline J gene fills in the end. The chain carries TRBV13-3 and TRBJ1-4; 10 bases fit TRBD1. The CDR3 extends over 16 amino acids. Germline V gene sequence: CDR1 NNHDY, CDR2 SYVADS. The CDR3 is CASSDAGWTGGERLFF. Incomplete CDR3 DNA: TGTGCCAGCAGTGATGCAGGGTGGACAGGGGGCGAA.

Regarding this clone: Gene names and germline match the mouse. The CDR3 is cut off 4 residues early in the read; its end comes from the germline J gene. This chain joins TRBV13-3 and TRBJ1-4, with 8 bases identical to TRBD1. Per the germline V gene, CDR1 is NNHDY and CDR2 is SYVADS. The CDR3 is 17 residues long. V shed 0 bases, J shed 0 bases, and the junction held 4 bases outside the gene matches. CDR3 region: CASSDDRGRISNERLFF. The covered CDR3 bases are TGTGCCAGCAGTGATGACAGGGGGAGGATTTCCAACGAA.

A note on this clone: The gene names here belong to mouse. Read coverage stops 4 residues before the CDR3 terminus; the germline J gene supplies the remainder. The chain couples TRBV17 to TRBJ2-5; the D gene is possibly TRBD2 (6 bases). The CDR3 runs to 15 residues. Per germline, CDR1 MNHDT and CDR2 YYDKIL. The CDR3 protein is CASSRDGRGLDTQYF. The CDR3 DNA, read in part, is TGTGCTAGCAGTAGAGATGGCCGGGGACTCGAC.

Concerning this clone itself: Mouse gene names and germline throughout. The sequenced fragment ends 4 residues before the CDR3 boundary, so the rest is inferred from the germline J gene. This rearrangement joins TRBV13-3 to TRBJ2-1; the match to TRBD1 covers 7 bases. This CDR3 contains 13 residues. Germline CDR1 reads NNHDY; CDR2 reads SYVADS. The V gene end was trimmed by 7 bases and the J gene end by 6 bases; junction bases not matched to a gene: 7. The CDR3 reads CASCPGGGAEQFF. The part of the CDR3 DNA that was read is TGTGCCAGCTGTCCAGGGGGAGGTGCT.

There are many counts of this clone. Genes here carry mouse names. The read ends 4 residues shy of where the CDR3 ends; the end is completed using the germline J gene. The chain links TRBV13-3 to TRBJ2-1, with 12 bases identical to TRBD1. Per the germline V gene, CDR1 is NNHDY and CDR2 is SYVADS. This CDR3 has 16 residues. The sequenced CDR3 bases are TGTGCCAGCAGTCTCCGGGACAGGGGGCAGGGGGCT. It codes for CASSLRDRGQGA. The whole CDR3 protein is CASSLRDRGQGAEQFF.

A word on this clone: The gene symbols are mouse symbols. The DNA ends 4 residues before the CDR3 does, and the rest of the CDR3 is filled in from the germline J gene. The chain employs TRBV1 and TRBJ2-5; TRBD2 aligns across 10 bases. With V trimmed by 2 bases and J by 1 base, 3 bases remained unmatched. The CDR3 covers 16 residues. CDR1 and CDR2 (germline): NSQYPW, LRSPGD (reference sequence). The CDR3 sequence: CTCSAPGLGYQDTQYF. Incomplete CDR3 DNA: TGCACCTGCAGTGCACCGGGACTGGGGTACCAAGAC.

With respect to this clone: Gene names follow the mouse nomenclature. The read comes to an end 4 residues before the CDR3 does, leaving the germline J gene to fill in the end. V gene TRBV13-3 combines with J gene TRBJ1-4; 7 bases match TRBD1. In germline, CDR1 is NNHDY, CDR2 SYVADS. The CDR3 contains 16 residues. The CDR3 reads CASSDARQGGIERLFF. The sequenced CDR3 bases are TGTGCCAGCAGTGATGCACGACAGGGAGGGATCGAA.

This clone showed up many times. Germline and genes here are mouse. The part of the CDR3 DNA that was read is TGTGCCAGCAGTGACCCAGGGGGGTCCAACGAA. This codes for CASSDPGGSNE. The entire CDR3 protein is CASSDPGGSNERLFF. The chain carries TRBV13-3 and TRBJ1-4; TRBD1 matches at 7 bases. The read finishes 4 residues shy of the CDR3 end, and the germline J gene is used to complete it. From germline, CDR1 is NNHDY and CDR2 SYVADS. The CDR3 runs to 15 residues. The J segment lost 2 bases and the V segment lost 2 bases, leaving 3 bases of the junction unmatched.

This clone was observed a few times. Gene names and germline match the mouse. With the read ending 4 residues before the CDR3 end, the germline J gene is used to fill in that end. The chain couples TRBV31 to TRBJ1-1; D remains unclear. This CDR3 is 14 amino acids long. V was pared by 0 bases and J by 0 bases, with 8 bases between. Germline V gene data show CDR1 as GKSSPN and CDR2 as SITVG. The CDR3 loop is CAWSLEQANTEVFF. The sequenced CDR3 bases are TGTGCCTGGAGTCTAGAACAAGCAAACACA.

About this clone itself: Mouse germline and gene names are used. The CDR3 end lies 4 residues beyond the end of the read and is filled in from the germline J gene. The genes are TRBV13-2 and TRBJ2-1, with 10 bases identical to TRBD2. Germline V gene data show CDR1 as NNHNN and CDR2 as SYGAGS (reference sequence). V lost 0 bases to trimming and J lost 0 bases; unmatched junction nucleotides: 3. This CDR3 has 17 amino acids. The CDR3 reads CASGDADWGDNYAEQFF. The CDR3 DNA, read in part, is TGTGCCAGCGGTGATGCAGACTGGGGGGATAACTATGCT.

The sample holds a few counts of this clone. Each gene name is a mouse one. The CDR3 sequence: CASSDWGTNERLFF. The sequenced CDR3 bases are TGTGCCAGCAGTGACTGGGGTACCAACGAA. This rearrangement joins TRBV13-3 to TRBJ1-4, with D uncertain. Read sequence stops 4 residues before the CDR3 end, and the germline J gene provides the missing end. The CDR3 consists of 14 residues. Trimming took off 2 bases at V and 3 bases at J, with 8 bases between the two ends. CDR1 is NNHDY, CDR2 SYVADS, per germline.

This clone was seen a handful of times. Mouse germline and gene names are used. The missing CDR3 end, 4 residues past where the read stops, is filled in from the germline J gene. In the same sample, other DNA sequences code for this CDR3. V and J are TRBV19 and TRBJ1-2, with D possibly matching TRBD1 (6 bases). The CDR3 extends over 12 amino acids. Per the germline V gene, CDR1 is FNHDT and CDR2 is SITEND (reference sequence). The CDR3 here is CASSIGGRDYTF. Incomplete CDR3 DNA: TGTGCCAGCAGTATAGGGGGGCGC.

Turning to this clone: Mouse names are used for the genes. The read ends 4 residues early relative to the CDR3; the germline J gene fills the gap. The chain couples TRBV13-3 to TRBJ2-7; TRBD1 matches 10 bases. From germline, CDR1 is NNHDY and CDR2 SYVADS. This CDR3 has 16 amino acids. The CDR3 here is CASSDSGATGGDEQYF. Partial CDR3 DNA: TGTGCCAGCAGTGATTCCGGGGCGACAGGGGGCGAT.